One T cell receptor beta chain is described in this entry. Its target is not known. Produced via immunoSEQ multiplex PCR; TCRdb's table is partial and in-frame only. The table lists approximately 96,000 clones, approximately 94% of them singletons. The sample belongs to a study of PD-1 blockade in classical Hodgkin lymphoma. Broader study findings: Reported findings placed baseline TCR diversity lower in newly diagnosed patients (compared with healthy donors).

Documented time point: cycle 4 day 1 (C4D1), after around six weeks of nivolumab. With no exception, relapse followed autologous stem cell transplantation in all patients, and brentuximab vedotin exposure varied. Complete response, partial response or progressive disease was each patient's best response. The CDR3 is made up of 17 amino acids. Unmatched junction bases numbered 14, after V lost 3 bases and J lost 9 bases. Germline CDR1 and CDR2: SGHNT and YYREEE (reference sequence). J is TRBJ2-7 and V is TRBV5-4; 14 bases match TRBD2. Sequenced material: peripheral blood mononuclear cells (PBMCs), taken before the fourth cycle of nivolumab. The clonotype was recovered from a human donor with classical Hodgkin lymphoma. CDR3 coding DNA: TGTGCCAGCAGCTCAACCCGGACTAGCGGGAGGATAGGTGGGCAGTACTTC. Translating it yields CASSSTRTSGRIGGQYF.